The rows below give T cell receptor beta chains drawn from one sample of a study of blood T cells in healthy people across ages. TCRdb re-called the 5' RACE reads through MiXCR, storing one row per CDR3 protein. The table shows approximately 1.5 million distinct CDR3 sequences, with 34% occurring only once. What was sequenced was blood. The receptors were sampled from a woman in her twenties or thirties in good health. CDR3s include the opening cysteine and the closing phenylalanine or tryptophan. D genes are given only for firm matches. Not every row has a clone size; where given, it reads once, few, many or a size class.

TRBJ2-7 TRBV20-1 few TRBD2 TGCAGTGCTAGAGATCTGGGAGCGGGGGGATCCTACGAGCAGTACTTC CSARDLGAGGSYEQYF
TRBJ2-7 TRBV5-1 NA NA TGCGCCAGCAGCTCGGGGGTGGCGGACTCCTACAATGAGCAGTACTTC CASSSGVADSYNEQYF
TRBJ2-1 TRBV11-2 NA NA TGTGCCAGCAGCTTAGCTGGTAGACCGTTCTTC CASSLAGRPFF
TRBJ2-7 TRBV27 few NA TGTGCCAGCAGCTCACCAGGGAACGAGCAGTACTTC CASSSPGNEQYF
TRBJ1-1 TRBV2 NA NA TGTGCCAGCAGAAAGGGGCAGCTGGGGACTGAAGCTTTCTTT CASRKGQLGTEAFF
TRBJ2-1 TRBV5-1 NA TRBD2 TGCGCCAGCAGCCTCACTGCCATAGCGGGGGGATACAATGAGCAGTTCTTC CASSLTAIAGGYNEQFF
TRBJ2-7 TRBV18 few NA TGTGCCAGCTCACCAAGGGCAGGGAATGAGCAGTACTTC CASSPRAGNEQYF
TRBJ2-6 TRBV12-3/TRBV12-4 few NA TGTGCCAGTCATACCTCTGGGGCCAACGTCCTGACTTTC CASHTSGANVLTF
TRBJ2-1 TRBV27 few TRBD2 TGTGCCAGCAGTTTATCGGCGGGGGGCGCCACCTACAATGAGCAGTTCTTC CASSLSAGGATYNEQFF
TRBJ2-7 TRBV27 once TRBD2 TGTGCCAGCAGTTGGACTAGCGGGGGGGTTTATGGGGAGTACTTC CASSWTSGGVYGEYF
TRBJ2-5 TRBV3-1 NA TRBD2 TGTGCCAGCAGCCAAGATACGGGGGGGCGAGGTGAGACCCAGTACTTC CASSQDTGGRGETQYF
TRBJ2-1 TRBV18 few TRBD2 TGTGCCAGCTCACCAATCGGGGGGGCGGCCTACAATGAGCAGTTCTTC CASSPIGGAAYNEQFF
TRBJ2-7 TRBV25-1 NA NA TGTGCCAGCAGTGAATATTTGGGGGGCGGCGAGCAGTACTTC CASSEYLGGGEQYF
TRBJ1-5 TRBV6-2/TRBV6-3 few NA TGTGCCAGCAGCTCCAGCATTCAGCCCCAGCATTTT CASSSSIQPQHF
TRBJ2-2 TRBV7-9 few NA TGTGCCAGCAGCTTACTAAGGGGAACGGCCGGGGAGCTGTTTTTT CASSLLRGTAGELFF
TRBJ2-5 TRBV5-1 NA NA TGCGCCAGCAACTTGGGGTCGGAGGAGACCCAGTACTTC CASNLGSEETQYF
TRBJ1-1 TRBV7-3 NA NA TGTGCCTGCAGCTCGACACGGAACACTGAAGCTTTCTTT CACSSTRNTEAFF
TRBJ1-4 TRBV6-6 few NA TGTGCCAGCAGTTACTTGGGGGGCATAAGGGAAAAACTGTTTTTT CASSYLGGIREKLFF
TRBJ1-2 TRBV7-2 few NA TGTGCCAGCAGCCTTTCGACAGGTTTGATAAATGGCTACACCTTC CASSLSTGLINGYTF
TRBJ2-5 TRBV20-1 few TRBD2 TGCAGTGCCCCTTCTATAGGAGCGGGGGTGAAGACCCAGTACTTC CSAPSIGAGVKTQYF
TRBJ2-5 TRBV29-1 many NA TGCAGCGCCGGGTACTCTAGCACCCAAGAGACCCAGTACTTC CSAGYSSTQETQYF
TRBJ1-2 TRBV7-9 NA NA TGTGCCAGCAGCTTCCGACAGTCCTATGGCTACACCTTC CASSFRQSYGYTF
TRBJ2-7 TRBV9 NA TRBD2 TGTGCCAGCAGCGTAGGGAGCGGGGGACAATCCTACGAGCAGTACTTC CASSVGSGGQSYEQYF
TRBJ1-1 TRBV7-6 few NA TGTGCCAGCAGCCGACTAACAGGGTTGGGCACTGAAGCTTTCTTT CASSRLTGLGTEAFF
TRBJ2-3 TRBV12-3/TRBV12-4 NA NA TGTGCCAGCAGTTTGGGGGCGGGAGTGGTTACAGATACGCAGTATTTT CASSLGAGVVTDTQYF
TRBJ2-7 TRBV20-1 NA TRBD2 TGCAGTGCTGGGCTAGCGGGAGAGTACGAGCAGTACTTC CSAGLAGEYEQYF
TRBJ2-3 TRBV14 few NA TGTGCCCGCAGACCAAGCGCCGGGGATACGCAGTATTTT CARRPSAGDTQYF
TRBJ2-5 TRBV6-6 few NA TGTGCCAGCACCGAGATAAACCAAGGGACCCAGTACTTC CASTEINQGTQYF
TRBJ2-5 TRBV7-6 NA TRBD2 TGTGCCAGCAGGGGAGGGCTAGCCCAAGAGACCCAGTACTTC CASRGGLAQETQYF
TRBJ2-2 TRBV7-9 NA TRBD2 TGTGCCAGCACCTCCTGGGTTGCGGGGGGCAACACCGGGGAGCTGTTTTTT CASTSWVAGGNTGELFF
TRBJ1-1 TRBV20-1 NA NA TGCAGGGTTTCGGGGGGGGCGAATACTGAAGCTTTCTTT CRVSGGANTEAFF
TRBJ2-5 TRBV6-1 NA TRBD1 TGTGCCAGCAGTCCCCGGGGGACAGGGGGATTGGAGACCCAGTACTTC CASSPRGTGGLETQYF
TRBJ1-2 TRBV28 NA NA TGTGCCAGCAGTTTATCCAGGGGACTTGGCTACACCTTC CASSLSRGLGYTF
TRBJ2-4 TRBV27 NA NA TGTGCCAGCAGTCTCCCATCTCAGCTAGCCAAAAACATTCAGTACTTC CASSLPSQLAKNIQYF
TRBJ2-7 TRBV5-1 few TRBD1 TGCGCCAGCAGCTTGGAGACAGGGATTGGGTACGAGCAGTACTTC CASSLETGIGYEQYF
TRBJ2-2 TRBV5-5 NA NA TGTGCCAGCAGCTTCGGAAGGGCGGCTCGCACCGGGGAGCTGTTTTTT CASSFGRAARTGELFF
TRBJ1-1 TRBV29-1 NA NA TGCAGCGTGGGGGGTACTGCCAGGGGAGAGACTGAAGCTTTCTTT CSVGGTARGETEAFF